The subject of this entry is one T cell receptor (beta chain). This clone showed up just once. Its antigen is not yet known. Within one base of it there is no much larger clone, and no base qualities were kept. The immunoSEQ hsTCRB v3.0 assay was used at survey level resolution to sequence the TRB variable region. The targeted TRB sequencing depth was roughly 35,000-50,000 T-cell genomes per sample. TRB libraries were pooled and sequenced on an Illumina MiSeq using a v3 150-cycle kit. The paper's processing steps were these. Repertoire analysis was performed in R inside a reproducible Nextflow workflow that covered QC, data transformation and analysis. LymphoSeq2, an R package for AIRR-Seq data exploration, was used to implement custom analyses. A few samples that produced fewer than 5000 total TRB sequences were removed, so some 190 HIV repertoires were analyzed. Among the 170 to 200 HIV repertoires that were kept, roughly 58 were collected before ART initiation and more than 120 were collected after ART initiation. Repertoires were downsampled to 5000 TRB nucleotide sequences, and summary statistics were averaged over 100 downsampling iterations. The analysis kept only TRB sequences whose CDR3 regions were at least seven amino acids long. Diversity was measured with a Shannon entropy-derived clonality score and the Gini coefficient. In the repertoire networks, any two of the top 5000 CDR3 amino acid sequences were linked whenever the two sequences differed by an edit distance of one. GLIPH2 predicted antigen specificity groups and MHC restriction for TRB CDR3 amino acid sequences. Known CMV, EBV, HIV or tissue antigen associations were flagged by matching CDR3 amino acid sequences against VDJdb and McPAS-TCR. Pre-ART, post-ART and control groups were compared with Wilcoxon signed-rank tests and Holm-Bonferroni correction. TCRdb obtained this table from immuneACCESS and retained in-frame rearrangements with V and J assigned. These tables miss some clones; where compared with another copy, unresolved V genes account for less than half of the shortfall, and the remainder is unexplained. The V and J calls and clone size are taken from that table; D and trimming were inferred from the DNA. The sample has more than 45,000 clones on record, about 88% of them singletons. The ten largest clonotypes hold under 3.5% of the sample.

Including the terminal cysteine and phenylalanine, the CDR3 comprises 16 residues. The CDR3 DNA has 48 bases and is translated from base 1. Deletion took 5 bases off V and 8 bases off J, with a span of 22 bases between the germline ends. CDR1 and CDR2, looked up from the germline V gene, are MNHNS and SASEGT. This entry belongs to a study of long-term antiretroviral therapy in people with HIV (dated 2022 in TCRdb). Study-wide context: Collection of the earliest samples took place about a decade ahead of the 2015 WHO recommendation for immediate ART, at a time when ART was typically delayed until CD4 counts fell. A total of about 190 cryopreserved PBMC samples were contributed to the cohort by 30 adults with confirmed HIV infection, with samples collected serially over a mean of around 6 years (range 1-12). Whether ART initiation and durable HIV suppression were associated with changes in peripheral blood TRB repertoire composition and diversity was tested in a retrospective serial study. Of the approximately 30 participants with HIV, ten to eleven were female. No cross-contamination during QIAcube processing was shown when test extractions of a monoclonal T-cell line were performed alongside a few dozen polyclonal samples. Results the study describes overall, beyond this receptor: Starting ART was linked to a significant rise in TRB diversity, yet even after long-term ART the diversity remained significantly lower than in transplant donor controls. No data were available on ART adherence, viral resistance or therapy changes, limiting inferences about post-ART repertoire changes. The samples were dated from the mid-2000s to the late 2010s, and the ART regimens that were used may be less effective than current ART regimens. The repertoire was dominated across all time points by expanded TRB clones identified before ART initiation, although this dominance was seen to fluctuate and to decrease in many PLHIV after ART. HIV repertoires had narrower CDR3 length ranges than controls, and the network structure suggested an antigen-experienced repertoire that shifted only slightly toward naive after ART. Because pre-ART samples had limited cell numbers, profiling was done on unsorted PBMC rather than on sorted CD4+ and CD8+ T cells. Since PBMC availability was limited, sequencing covered only the TCR beta chain, with no alpha chain pairing.

To be included, a participant needed at least one PBMC sample from before ART initiation plus at least two post-ART samples. All participants with HIV were treated in the United States of America. Cryopreserved samples of about 0.95-11 million PBMC were thawed and washed before DNA extraction. At the time of the earliest PBMC sample, participants with HIV were aged between roughly 23 and 60 years. Each participant contributed PBMC samples from 1-4 timepoints before ART initiation and 2-8 timepoints after ART initiation, with a median of 7 samples. Serial HIV viral load, CD4+ T-cell count, ART history and demographic data were obtained for every participant. Genomic DNA was extracted from unsorted PBMC with a Qiagen kit on a QIAcube, with processing performed in batches of 12 samples.

The sequence came from a woman in her late teens or twenties with HIV. This receptor chain uses TRBV6-1 and TRBJ2-1; the D gene is possibly TRBD1 or TRBD2, each agreeing over 7 bases. The input for sequencing was unsorted PBMCs, taken 0.8 years after starting antiretroviral therapy. CDR3 reads: CASSQEGEGARDEQFF. The DNA sequence is given as TGTGCCAGCAGTCAAGAGGGGGAGGGGGCAAGGGATGAGCAGTTCTTC.